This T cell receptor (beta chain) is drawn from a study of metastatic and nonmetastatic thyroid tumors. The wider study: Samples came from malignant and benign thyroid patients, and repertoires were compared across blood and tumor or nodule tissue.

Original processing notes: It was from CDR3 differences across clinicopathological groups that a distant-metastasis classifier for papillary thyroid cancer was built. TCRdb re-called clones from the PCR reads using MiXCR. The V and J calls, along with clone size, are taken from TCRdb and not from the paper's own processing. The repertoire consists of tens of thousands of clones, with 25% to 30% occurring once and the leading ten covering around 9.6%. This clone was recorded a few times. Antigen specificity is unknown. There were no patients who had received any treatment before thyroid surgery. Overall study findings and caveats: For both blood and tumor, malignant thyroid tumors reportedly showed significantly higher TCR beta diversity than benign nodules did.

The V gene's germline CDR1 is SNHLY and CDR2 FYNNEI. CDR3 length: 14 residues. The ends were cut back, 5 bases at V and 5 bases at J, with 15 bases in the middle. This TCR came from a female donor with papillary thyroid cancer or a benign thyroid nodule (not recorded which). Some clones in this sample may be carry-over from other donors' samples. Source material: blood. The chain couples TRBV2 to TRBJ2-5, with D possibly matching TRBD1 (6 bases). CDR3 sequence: CASSIVQGGETQYF. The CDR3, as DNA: TGTGCCAGCAGTATAGTACAGGGTGGCGAGACCCAGTACTTC. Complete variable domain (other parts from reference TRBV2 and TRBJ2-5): EPEVTQTPSHQVTQMGQEVILRCVPISNHLYFYWYRQILGQKVEFLVSFYNNEISEKSEIFDDQFSVERPDGSNFTLKIRSTKLEDSAMYFCASSIVQGGETQYFGPGTRLLVL.